These 30 T cell receptor beta chains originate from one sample sequenced in a study of T-cell reconstitution after alpha-beta-depleted transplantation in children. Unique molecular identifiers were incorporated into the prepared TCRbeta library. TCRdb used MiXCR to reprocess the PCR reads, holding one entry per CDR3 protein. The table shows 550,000 to 800,000 distinct CDR3 sequences, with roughly 13% occurring only once. This material consisted of PBMCs, taken before TCRalphabeta/CD19-depleted stem cell transplant. The receptors here all came from a girl aged 2 to 9 with congenital amegakaryocytic thrombocytopenia, due to receive a stem cell transplant.

This clonotype was seen many times. The V gene is TRBV10-3, the J gene TRBJ2-7; 11 positions match TRBD1. Per germline, CDR1 ENHRY and CDR2 SYGVKD. With V trimmed by 6 bases and J by 7 bases, 2 bases remained unmatched. The CDR3 is 12 residues long. The CDR3 DNA sequence: TGTGCCATCAGGGACAGGGGGCAAGAGCAGTACTTC. This sequence encodes CAIRDRGQEQYF.

At least ten counts were recorded for this clonotype. The CDR3 loop is CARSEGLDEQFF. CDR3 coding DNA: TGTGCCAGAAGCGAAGGTCTCGATGAGCAGTTCTTC. The chain links TRBV2 to TRBJ2-1; D unresolved. The CDR3 has 12 residues. In germline, CDR1 is SNHLY, CDR2 FYNNEI. The V end lost 9 bases, the J end lost 8 bases, and 14 bases lay between the germline ends.

V is TRBV30 and J is TRBJ1-5, with a tentative D call TRBD1 (6 bases). Germline V gives CDR1 GTSNPN, CDR2 SVGIG (reference sequence). V was pared by 4 bases and J by 5 bases, with 15 bases between. The CDR3 is 14 residues long. The CDR3 region is CAWTGGGDHQPQHF. In DNA, the CDR3 is TGTGCCTGGACAGGAGGGGGGGATCATCAGCCCCAGCATTTT.

This clonotype was counted only a few times. The V gene is TRBV20-1, the J gene TRBJ2-1; 11 bases match TRBD2. Germline-derived CDR1 and CDR2 are DFQATT and SNEGSKA (reference sequence). The CDR3 contains 16 residues. V was clipped by 0 bases and J by 10 bases; unmatched bases: 11. CDR3 in amino acids: CSARDPASGRIGEQFF. CDR3 DNA sequence: TGCAGTGCTAGAGATCCGGCTAGCGGGAGGATTGGGGAGCAGTTCTTC.

The sample holds many counts of this clonotype. The rearrangement links TRBV7-2 to TRBJ2-7; 7 nucleotides agree with TRBD2. Germline trimming cut 1 base from V and 3 bases from J; bases unmatched to any gene: 6. CDR3 length: 15 residues. Germline V gene lookup returns CDR1 SGHTA and CDR2 FQGNSA. The CDR3 loop reads CASSLEGRDYYEQYF. Here the CDR3 DNA reads TGTGCCAGCAGCTTAGAGGGACGGGACTACTACGAGCAGTACTTC.

This clonotype turned up a few times. J is TRBJ2-1 and V is TRBV5-1, with D perhaps matching TRBD2 (5 bases). V was clipped by 4 bases and J by 3 bases, with 26 bases between them. The CDR3 sequence is 19 residues long. CDR1 is SGHRS, CDR2 YFSETQ, per germline. The CDR3 protein is CASSARVARPTSYYNEQFF. The CDR3 DNA reads as TGCGCCAGCAGCGCGAGGGTTGCCCGTCCCACATCCTACTACAATGAGCAGTTCTTC.

The rearrangement joins TRBV30 to TRBJ2-4; D is possibly TRBD2 (5 bases). The CDR3 is made up of 15 amino acids. V gave up 4 bases and J gave up 3 bases, with 16 bases separating them. Germline V gene sequence: CDR1 GTSNPN, CDR2 SVGIG (reference sequence). The CDR3 spells CAWIDGYSDKNIQYF. CDR3 nucleotide sequence: TGTGCCTGGATCGACGGGTATAGCGACAAAAACATTCAGTACTTC.

This clonotype was recorded at least ten times. V and J are TRBV5-1 and TRBJ1-1; perhaps TRBD1 as D (6 bases). CDR1 is SGHRS and CDR2 is YFSETQ in the germline V gene. The V end lost 5 bases, the J end lost 5 bases, and 19 bases lay between the germline ends. This CDR3 is 15 amino acids long. The CDR3 reads CASSRGGLGATEAFF. Here the CDR3 DNA reads TGCGCCAGCAGTCGCGGCGGTCTGGGGGCAACTGAAGCTTTCTTT.

This clonotype has a count of ten or more. The chain couples TRBV6-1 to TRBJ1-1; D is uncertain. The CDR3 runs 12 residues. CDR1 is MNHNS and CDR2 is SASEGT in the germline V gene. Trimming removed 8 bases at V and 1 base at J, with 8 bases between. The CDR3 sequence: CASERRNTEAFF. The CDR3 bases are TGTGCCAGCGAGAGGCGGAACACTGAAGCTTTCTTT.

This clonotype showed up many times. The chain recombines TRBV5-1 with TRBJ1-2, with TRBD1 as a possible D gene (5 bases). The CDR3 spans 15 residues. Trimming left V 2 bases short and J 8 bases short, with 19 bases between. The germline V gene encodes CDR1 SGHRS and CDR2 YFSETQ. CDR3 sequence (DNA): TGCGCCAGCAGCTTTGCGCCGCGGGACGCTCTGGGCTACACCTTC. This codes for CASSFAPRDALGYTF.

This clonotype occurred a few times. The chain links TRBV12-3 or TRBV12-4 to TRBJ1-4; TRBD1 might be the D (6 bases). V shed 6 bases and J shed 8 bases, with 16 bases lying between them. The CDR3 totals 14 residues. CDR3 sequence (DNA): TGTGCCAGCAGGAGATCGGACAGAACCGAAAAACTGTTTTTT. It is translated as CASRRSDRTEKLFF.

This clonotype was recorded many times. The chain employs TRBV29-1 and TRBJ2-2, with 9 bases identical to TRBD1. Germline V CDR1 and CDR2: SQVTM, ANQGSEA. CDR3 length equals 15 residues. The V gene end was trimmed by 6 bases and the J gene end by 0 bases; junction bases not matched to a gene: 5. The CDR3 region has the DNA TGCAGCGTACAAAGGACAGGGGCGAACACCGGGGAGCTGTTTTTT. Its protein is CSVQRTGANTGELFF.

This clonotype has at least ten counts. The conserved phenylalanine or tryptophan normally closing the CDR3 is absent here, so this likely arose from a read error. The DNA is left out, because the CDR3 cannot be placed on it with certainty; the CDR3 is given as TCRdb lists it. J is TRBJ1-4 and V is TRBV5-1; the table assigns TRBD1, which was not confirmed against the DNA. Germline values: CDR1 SGHRS, CDR2 YFSETQ. Termini included, the CDR3 measures 9 amino acids. Here the CDR3 reads CATKRDRGC.

V and J are TRBV10-3 and TRBJ2-7, with unresolved D. V lost 0 bases, J lost 5 bases, and 8 bases lay in between. The CDR3 is 13 residues long. Germline V gene sequence: CDR1 ENHRY, CDR2 SYGVKD. CDR3 bases: TGTGCCATCAGTGAGTCCAAGGTGGACGAGCAGTACTTC. This encodes CAISESKVDEQYF.

A few counts support this clonotype. This rearrangement joins TRBV6-1 to TRBJ1-1; 9 nucleotides line up with TRBD1. The trim removed 6 bases at V and 3 bases at J, leaving 5 bases unmatched. CDR1 is MNHNS, CDR2 SASEGT, per germline. The CDR3 is made up of 14 amino acids. This chain's CDR3 is CASRNTGGYTEAFF. The CDR3 coding sequence is TGTGCCAGCAGGAATACAGGGGGCTACACTGAAGCTTTCTTT.

This clonotype was counted many times. The rearrangement uses TRBV20-1 and TRBJ2-5; D ambiguous. Between the trimmed V and J ends, which lost 0 bases and 0 bases, there was a span of 8 bases. Looked up from germline, CDR1 is DFQATT and CDR2 is SNEGSKA (reference sequence). The CDR3 has 14 residues. The CDR3 region has the DNA TGCAGTGCTAGAGATTTTGGAGACCAAGAGACCCAGTACTTC. It is translated as CSARDFGDQETQYF.

The V and J genes are TRBV30 and TRBJ1-1; D remains ambiguous. The CDR3 is 13 amino acids. V was pared by 1 base and J by 7 bases, with 13 bases between. Germline V gene data show CDR1 as GTSNPN and CDR2 as SVGIG (reference sequence). The CDR3 spells CAWSDSLYDEAFF. CDR3 bases: TGTGCCTGGAGTGATTCCTTGTATGATGAAGCTTTCTTT.

The gene calls are TRBV5-1 and TRBJ2-2; D remains ambiguous. Germline V lookup: CDR1 SGHRS, CDR2 YFSETQ. The length of the CDR3 is 14 residues. Trimming removed 4 bases at V and 3 bases at J, with 10 bases between. DNA of the CDR3: TGCGCCAGCAGCCCCCCCCCAGACACCGGGGAGCTGTTTTTT. This codes for CASSPPPDTGELFF.

This clonotype occurred many times. The chain links TRBV28 to TRBJ2-6; 11 nucleotides match TRBD1. V lost 3 bases to trimming and J lost 1 base; unmatched junction nucleotides: 8. Germline V gives CDR1 MDHEN, CDR2 SYDVKM. The CDR3 length is 19 residues. The DNA of the CDR3 is TGTGCCAGCAGTTTTTCCCCAGGACAGGGGGCTTCTGGGGCCAACGTCCTGACTTTC. Translating gives CASSFSPGQGASGANVLTF.

This clonotype has more than one count but fewer than ten. J is TRBJ2-7 and V is TRBV7-8; D not resolved. Trimming pared 2 bases from V and 7 bases from J, leaving 12 bases between. The germline gives CDR1 SGHVS, CDR2 FQNEAQ. The CDR3 runs 13 residues. The CDR3 bases are TGTGCCAGCAGCTTAAACCCGCCTTGGGAGCAGTACTTC. It codes for CASSLNPPWEQYF.

This clonotype was counted ten times or more. This chain joins TRBV12-3 or TRBV12-4 and TRBJ2-1; 8 nucleotides align to TRBD2. V was clipped by 3 bases and J by 3 bases; unmatched bases: 4. The CDR3 spans 15 residues. CDR3 DNA: TGTGCCAGCAGTTTCGGCGGGAGGTTCTACAATGAGCAGTTCTTC. This sequence encodes CASSFGGRFYNEQFF.

This clonotype was counted at least ten times. This chain links TRBV4-1 with TRBJ2-1; D gene unclear. V was pared by 4 bases and J by 9 bases, with 16 bases between. Germline assignment: CDR1 MGHRA and CDR2 YSYEKL. The CDR3 is 14 residues long. This CDR3 is CASSRNSQAGEQFF. The DNA for the CDR3 is TGCGCCAGCAGCCGGAACTCCCAAGCTGGTGAGCAGTTCTTC.

This chain connects TRBV5-4 to TRBJ2-7; TRBD2 matches at 13 bases. Losses at the gene ends were 0 bases for V and 4 bases for J; bases not matched to a gene: 4. CDR3 length: 16 residues. Germline loops: CDR1 SGHNT, CDR2 YYREEE (reference sequence). CDR3 nucleotides: TGTGCCAGCAGCTTGGCTAGGACTAGCGGGAGATACGAGCAGTACTTC. This encodes CASSLARTSGRYEQYF.

This clonotype occurred a few times. The chain links TRBV29-1 to TRBJ2-3; 13 bases are a match to TRBD2. Germline V gene data show CDR1 as SQVTM and CDR2 as ANQGSEA. V lost 2 bases to trimming and J lost 6 bases; unmatched junction nucleotides: 5. The CDR3 runs 15 residues. The DNA of the CDR3 is TGCAGCGTTGAACCGACTAGCGGGAGGTGGGATACGCAGTATTTT. Its protein product is CSVEPTSGRWDTQYF.

V and J are TRBV3-1 and TRBJ1-2, with no clear D. V lost 3 bases, J lost 4 bases, and 12 bases lay in between. The V gene's germline CDR1 is LGHDT and CDR2 YNNKEL (reference sequence). This CDR3 has 14 amino acids. CDR3 in DNA: TGTGCCAGCAGCCAGGCCCCCGGGTCCTATGGCTACACCTTC. This codes for CASSQAPGSYGYTF.

The chain has TRBV28 and TRBJ2-5, with 12 bases identical to TRBD2. Losses at the gene ends were 6 bases for V and 7 bases for J; bases not matched to a gene: 6. Germline-derived CDR1 and CDR2 are MDHEN and SYDVKM. The CDR3 runs 14 residues. CDR3 protein: CASSVLAGGVTQYF. CDR3 DNA: TGTGCCAGCAGCGTTCTAGCGGGAGGGGTGACCCAGTACTTC.

This clonotype has only a few counts. This chain connects TRBV19 to TRBJ2-2; the D gene could be TRBD1 or TRBD2 (5 bases each). Trimming cost V 10 bases and J 4 bases, with 16 bases left between them. The CDR3 is 14 amino acids. Looked up from germline, CDR1 is LNHDA and CDR2 is SQIVND (reference sequence). The CDR3 nucleotides are TGTGCCACCGGGACCGCCGAAGCCACCGGGGAGCTGTTTTTT. Translating gives CATGTAEATGELFF.

Note on this clonotype: Possible read error: a much larger clone is one base away. Here the CDR3 DNA reads TGTGCCAGCAGTTCCTGGACTAGCTCCCCCAACAATGAGCAGATCTTC. Translation gives CASSSWTSSPNNEQIF. V is TRBV6-5 and J is TRBJ2-1; 8 nucleotides align to TRBD2. Looked up from germline, CDR1 is MNHEY and CDR2 is SVGAGI. The CDR3 spans 16 residues.

CDR3 coding DNA: TGCAGCGTTGCGGGGGTTGAGGGCAATCAGCCCCAGCATTTT. This gives the protein CSVAGVEGNQPQHF. The gene calls are TRBV29-1 and TRBJ1-5, with D possibly TRBD1 on 5 matching bases. With 4 bases removed from V and 2 bases from J, the gap between germline ends came to 12 bases. The CDR3 spans 14 residues. Germline CDR1 is SQVTM and CDR2 is ANQGSEA.

Ten or more counts support this clonotype. This sequence joins TRBV29-1 and TRBJ2-1, with 9 bases aligning to TRBD2. The germline V gene has CDR1 SQVTM and CDR2 ANQGSEA. The CDR3 consists of 13 residues. The CDR3 loop is CTVTSGPYNEQFF. DNA for the CDR3: TGCACCGTGACTAGCGGCCCCTACAATGAGCAGTTCTTC.